Sequencing of this T cell receptor (beta chain) was carried out in a study of T-cell memory formation after mild COVID-19 (dated by TCRdb to the early 2020s). In the study overall: TCR sequence clusters from the two donors were found to be largely donor specific. T-cell clones expanding and contracting after mild COVID-19 in two donors were tracked by longitudinal TCRalpha and TCRbeta repertoire sequencing. Two young, previously healthy adult volunteers made up the cohort, one male and one female. Study-wide conclusions, independent of this receptor: Clones contracting from day 15 to 85 had balanced CD4/CD8 phenotypes, while a second wave expanding from day 15 to 37 was biased towards CD4+. Contracting CD4+ clones were located mainly in the CM and EM memory subsets, whereas CD8+ clones were found to be enriched in EMRA. SARS-CoV-2 specificity of the second-wave clones peaking on day 37 was not confirmed. The study covered only a couple of mild cases, and larger cohorts including severe cases with pre-infection samples were considered necessary. Some responding clones were detected in pre-infection memory, suggesting pre-existing cross-reactive memory T cells joined the SARS-CoV-2 response.

This clonotype has only a few counts. The antigen this receptor binds is unknown. Per-base quality was not reported, and no clone a single base away is much larger than it. For sequencing, an Illumina NovaSeq 6000 was employed. cDNA libraries for TCRalpha and TCRbeta were prepared by 5'RACE using constant-segment primers, with sample barcodes and unique molecular identifiers added. RNA was extracted from every sample with Trizol reagent. The libraries were amplified in two PCR steps, and the second step added a second sample barcode and Illumina TruSeq adapters. The libraries were sequenced on an Illumina NovaSeq using 2 x 150 bp paired-end reads. As for how the authors treated the data: The reads were demultiplexed and collapsed into UMI-guided consensus sequences using migec v1.2.7. Using mixcr v2.1.11, UMI consensuses were aligned to TRA and TRB V and J templates and then assembled into clonotypes. A clonotype was counted as expanded or contracted only if both edgeR and NoisET called the change significant, with noise models trained on biological replicates. edgeR calls used a false discovery rate-adjusted p below 0.01 and a log2 fold-change threshold of 1. As an exploratory analysis of dynamics, max-normalized trajectories of the 1000 most abundant clonotypes were examined by PCA with hierarchical clustering. The CD4 or CD8 phenotype of responding clones was assigned using the separately sequenced CD4+ and CD8+ repertoires. In TCRdb, the public reads were trimmed at Q25 with fastp and aligned with MiXCR, with productive beta chains retained. Under each unique CDR3 protein, matching rows form one entry showing the most common genes and DNA. Clone size and V and J calls follow TCRdb, not the original study. Across this sample there are 450,000 to 700,000 distinct CDR3 sequences, with about a sixth seen only once. 12% of the sample goes to the ten largest clones.

Germline trimming: 3 bases from V, 5 bases from J; junction bases outside gene matches: 11. CDR1 and CDR2, per the germline V gene (reference sequence), are SEHNR and FQNEAQ. CDR3 length: 16 amino acids, cysteine to phenylalanine. Only the CDR3 DNA stays, 48 bases, in frame from base 1. Ficoll-Paque density gradient centrifugation was used to isolate PBMCs. The chain was built from TRBV7-9 and TRBJ2-5; TRBD2 fits 8 bases in the junction. This TCR derives from an adult woman who had mild COVID-19 (a few samples of this study predate the infection). The sample titles of this study are shuffled in the database, so cell type and time point are left out; the donor was told from shared clones. The specimen was PBMCs or a T cell subset sorted from them (not recorded which). This receptor has the CDR3 CASSFSGLAGAETQYF. The DNA sequence reads TGTGCCAGCAGCTTCTCCGGACTAGCCGGGGCGGAGACCCAGTACTTC.